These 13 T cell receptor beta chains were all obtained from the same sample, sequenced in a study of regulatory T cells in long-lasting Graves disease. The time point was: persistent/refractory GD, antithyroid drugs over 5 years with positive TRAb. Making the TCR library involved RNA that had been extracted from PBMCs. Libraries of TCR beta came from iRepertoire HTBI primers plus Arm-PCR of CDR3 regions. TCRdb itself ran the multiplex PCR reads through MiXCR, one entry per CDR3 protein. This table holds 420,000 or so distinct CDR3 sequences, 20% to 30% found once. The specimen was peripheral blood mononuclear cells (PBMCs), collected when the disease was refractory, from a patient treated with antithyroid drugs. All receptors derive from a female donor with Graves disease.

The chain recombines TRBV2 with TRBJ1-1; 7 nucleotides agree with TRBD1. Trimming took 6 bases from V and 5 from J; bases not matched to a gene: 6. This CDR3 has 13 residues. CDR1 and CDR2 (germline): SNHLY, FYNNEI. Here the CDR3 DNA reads TGTGCCAGCAGCTCCGGGACAGAGACTGAAGCTTTCTTT. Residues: CASSSGTETEAFF.

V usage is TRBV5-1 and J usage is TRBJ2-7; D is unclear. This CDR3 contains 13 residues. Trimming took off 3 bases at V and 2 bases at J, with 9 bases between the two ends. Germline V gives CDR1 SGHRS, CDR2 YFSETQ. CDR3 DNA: TGCGCCAGCAGCTGGGCTCCGACCTACGAGCAGTACTTC. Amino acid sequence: CASSWAPTYEQYF.

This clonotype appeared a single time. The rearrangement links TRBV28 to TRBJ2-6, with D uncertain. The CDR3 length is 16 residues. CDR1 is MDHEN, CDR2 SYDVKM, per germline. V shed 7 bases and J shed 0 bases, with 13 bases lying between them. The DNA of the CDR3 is TGTGCCAGCAACGGCAGGTGGAACTCTGGGGCCAACGTCCTGACTTTC. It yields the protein CASNGRWNSGANVLTF.

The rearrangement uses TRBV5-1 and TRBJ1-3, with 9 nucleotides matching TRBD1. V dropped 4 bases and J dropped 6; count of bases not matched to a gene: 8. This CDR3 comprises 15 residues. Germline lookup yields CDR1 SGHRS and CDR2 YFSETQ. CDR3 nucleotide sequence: TGCGCCAGCAGCGACGGGACAGGGAAACAAAACACCATATATTTT. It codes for CASSDGTGKQNTIYF.

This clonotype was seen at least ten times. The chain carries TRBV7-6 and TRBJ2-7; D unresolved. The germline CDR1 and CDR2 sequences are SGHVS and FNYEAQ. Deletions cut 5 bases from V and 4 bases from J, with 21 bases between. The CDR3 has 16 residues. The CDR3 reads CASSPEQLGKNYEQYF. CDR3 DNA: TGTGCCAGCAGCCCCGAGCAGCTGGGCAAAAATTACGAGCAGTACTTC.

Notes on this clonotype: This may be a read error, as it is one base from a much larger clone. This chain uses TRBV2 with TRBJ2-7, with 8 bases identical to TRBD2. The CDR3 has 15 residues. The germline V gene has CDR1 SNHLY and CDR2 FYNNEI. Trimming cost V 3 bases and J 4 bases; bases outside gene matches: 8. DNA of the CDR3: TGTGCCAGCAGTGACAGACTAGCGAGCTCGTACGAGCAGTACTTC. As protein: CASSDRLASSYEQYF. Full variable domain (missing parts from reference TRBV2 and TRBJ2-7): EPEVTQTPSHQVTQMGQEVILRCVPISNHLYFYWYRQILGQKVEFLVSFYNNEISEKSEIFDDQFSVERPDGSNFTLKIRSTKLEDSAMYFCASSDRLASSYEQYFGPGTRLTVT.

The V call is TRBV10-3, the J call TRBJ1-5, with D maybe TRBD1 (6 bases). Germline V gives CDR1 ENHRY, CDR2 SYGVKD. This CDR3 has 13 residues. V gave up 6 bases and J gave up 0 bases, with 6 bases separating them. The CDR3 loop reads CAIRDSSNQPQHF. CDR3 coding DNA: TGTGCCATCAGGGACAGTAGCAATCAGCCCCAGCATTTT.

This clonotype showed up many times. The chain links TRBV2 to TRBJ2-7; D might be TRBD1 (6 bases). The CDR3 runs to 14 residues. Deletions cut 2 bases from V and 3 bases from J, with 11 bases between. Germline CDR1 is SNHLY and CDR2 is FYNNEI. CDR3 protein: CASSETGQSYEQYF. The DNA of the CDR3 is TGTGCCAGCAGTGAAACAGGACAGAGCTACGAGCAGTACTTC.

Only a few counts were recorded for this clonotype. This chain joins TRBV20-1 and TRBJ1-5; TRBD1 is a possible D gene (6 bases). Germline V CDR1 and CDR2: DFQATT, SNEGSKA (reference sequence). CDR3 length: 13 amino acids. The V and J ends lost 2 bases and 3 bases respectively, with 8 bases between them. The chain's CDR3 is CSARRTDNQPQHF. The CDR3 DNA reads TGCAGTGCTAGAAGGACAGACAATCAGCCCCAGCATTTT.

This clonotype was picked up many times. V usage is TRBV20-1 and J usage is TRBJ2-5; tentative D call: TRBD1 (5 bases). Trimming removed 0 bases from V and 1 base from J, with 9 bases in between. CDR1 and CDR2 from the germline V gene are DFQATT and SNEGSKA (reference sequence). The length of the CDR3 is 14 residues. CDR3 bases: TGCAGTGCTAGAGATGGGCAGGGCCAAGAGACCCAGTACTTC. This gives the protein CSARDGQGQETQYF.

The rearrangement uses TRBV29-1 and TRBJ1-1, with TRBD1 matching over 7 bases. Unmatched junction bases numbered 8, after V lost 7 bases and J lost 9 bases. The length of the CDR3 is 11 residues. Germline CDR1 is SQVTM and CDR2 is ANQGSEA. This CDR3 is CSGNTGVKAFF. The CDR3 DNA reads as TGCAGCGGAAATACAGGGGTTAAAGCTTTCTTT.

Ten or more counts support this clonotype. The DNA of the CDR3 is TGTGCCAGCAGTTACGCGACTAGCGGGAGGGCAGAGGAGACCCAGTACTTC. Translating it yields CASSYATSGRAEETQYF. This sequence joins TRBV6-5 and TRBJ2-5; 14 bases are shared with TRBD2. V lost 2 bases and J lost 5; bases outside the gene matches: 7. Per the germline V gene, CDR1 is MNHEY and CDR2 is SVGAGI. The CDR3 totals 17 residues.

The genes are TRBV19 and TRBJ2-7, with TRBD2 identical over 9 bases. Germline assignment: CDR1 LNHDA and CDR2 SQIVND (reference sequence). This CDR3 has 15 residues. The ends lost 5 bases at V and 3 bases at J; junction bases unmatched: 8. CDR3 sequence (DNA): TGTGCCAGTAGTTCCGGGGGTAGCGGGAGCTACGAGCAGTACTTC. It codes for CASSSGGSGSYEQYF.